This T cell receptor (beta chain) was captured by sequencing in a study of T-cell memory formation after mild COVID-19. Study results and caveats: Clonal second-wave expansions that peaked on day 37 had unconfirmed SARS-CoV-2 specificity.

A single record per CDR3 protein comes from TCRdb applying MiXCR to the 5' RACE reads. The sample lists fewer than 250,000 distinct CDR3 sequences; approximately 15% were seen once. The CDR3 covers 14 residues. The V gene's germline CDR1 is SNHLY and CDR2 FYNNEI. Trimming left V 4 bases short and J 6 bases short, with 16 bases between. This clonotype was found a few times. Its matching antigen is unknown. The source is an adult woman who had mild COVID-19 (a few samples of this study predate the infection). Cell type and time point are not known. The material sequenced was PBMCs or a T cell subset sorted from them (not recorded which). This sequence joins TRBV2 and TRBJ2-7, with D tentatively TRBD1 (6 bases). The CDR3 is CASSGSGAILEQYF. In DNA form, the CDR3 reads TGTGCCAGCAGTGGGTCAGGGGCCATCCTCGAGCAGTACTTC.